A single sample is the source of the 3 T cell receptor beta chains below, sequenced in a study of CD8+ T cells in alopecia areata. Extracted RNA was reverse transcribed into cDNA, the sequencing template. Only in-frame clones appear in the TCRdb table, and some are missing; sequencing was by immunoSEQ multiplex PCR. Of 75,000 to 80,000 clones listed, approximately 66% are singletons. Treatment: oral pan-JAK inhibitor, 5-10 mg twice daily. This specimen consisted of CD8+ T cells sorted from blood, obtained at week 24, from a patient treated with tofacitinib. The receptors stem from a human donor with alopecia areata.

The chain joins TRBV15 to TRBJ2-7; 7 bases are shared with TRBD1. Looked up from germline, CDR1 is LNHNV and CDR2 is YYDKDF (reference sequence). This CDR3 contains 15 residues. The V gene end was trimmed by 3 bases and the J gene end by 2 bases; junction bases not matched to a gene: 7. CDR3 bases: TGTGCCACCAGCAGCAACAGGGACAGACCCTACGAGCAGTACTTC. Protein: CATSSNRDRPYEQYF.

This clone appeared once. The rearrangement joins TRBV11-2 to TRBJ1-4; weak D call: TRBD1 (6 bases). Germline assignment: CDR1 SGHAT and CDR2 FQNNGV. This CDR3 is built from 17 residues. V was shortened by 5 bases and J by 3 bases, with 19 bases between the two germline ends. CDR3 loop: CASSLRDNGVPNEKLFF. As DNA, the CDR3 is TGTGCCAGCAGCCTTAGGGACAACGGGGTGCCTAATGAAAAACTGTTTTTT.

This chain connects TRBV9 to TRBJ2-2, with 8 bases aligning to TRBD2. Losses at the gene ends were 0 bases for V and 3 bases for J; bases not matched to a gene: 4. Germline CDR1 and CDR2: SGDLS and YYNGEE. The CDR3 sequence is 16 residues long. CDR3 sequence: CASSVVPSGYTGELFF. The CDR3 DNA reads as TGTGCCAGCAGCGTAGTACCTAGCGGGTACACCGGGGAGCTGTTTTTT. The full variable domain, with the rest looked up from reference TRBV9 and TRBJ2-2, is DSGVTQTPKHLITATGQRVTLRCSPRSGDLSVYWYQQSLDQGLQFLIQYYNGEERAKGNILERFSAQQFPDLHSELNLSSLELGDSALYFCASSVVPSGYTGELFFGEGSRLTVL.